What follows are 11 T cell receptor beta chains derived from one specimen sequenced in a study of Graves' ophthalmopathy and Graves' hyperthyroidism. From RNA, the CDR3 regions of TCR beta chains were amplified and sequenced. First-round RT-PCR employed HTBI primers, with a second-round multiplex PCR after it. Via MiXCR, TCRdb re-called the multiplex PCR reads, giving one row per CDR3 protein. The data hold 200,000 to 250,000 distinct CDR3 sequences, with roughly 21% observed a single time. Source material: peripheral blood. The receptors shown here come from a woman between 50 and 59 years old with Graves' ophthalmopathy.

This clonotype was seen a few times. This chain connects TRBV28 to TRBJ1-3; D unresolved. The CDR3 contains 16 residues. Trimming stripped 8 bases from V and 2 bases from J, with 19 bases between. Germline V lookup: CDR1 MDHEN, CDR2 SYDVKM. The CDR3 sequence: CASRGSVRGAGNTIYF. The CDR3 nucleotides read TGTGCCAGCCGGGGATCGGTTCGGGGAGCTGGAAACACCATATATTTT.

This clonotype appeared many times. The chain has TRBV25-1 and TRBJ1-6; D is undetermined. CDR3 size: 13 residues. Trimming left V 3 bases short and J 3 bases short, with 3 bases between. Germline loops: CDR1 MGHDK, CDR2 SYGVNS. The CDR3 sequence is CASSDSYNSPLHF. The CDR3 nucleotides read TGTGCCAGCAGTGACAGCTATAATTCACCCCTCCACTTT.

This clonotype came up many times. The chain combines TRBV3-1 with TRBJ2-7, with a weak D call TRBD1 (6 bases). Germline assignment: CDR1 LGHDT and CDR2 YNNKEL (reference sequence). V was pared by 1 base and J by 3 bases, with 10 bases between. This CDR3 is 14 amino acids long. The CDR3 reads CASSQVNRDYEQYF. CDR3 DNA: TGTGCCAGCAGCCAAGTGAACAGGGACTACGAGCAGTACTTC.

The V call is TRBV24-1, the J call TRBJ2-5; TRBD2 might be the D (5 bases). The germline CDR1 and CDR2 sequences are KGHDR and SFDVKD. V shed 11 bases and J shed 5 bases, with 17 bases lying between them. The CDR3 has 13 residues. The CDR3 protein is CASTLAGGETQYF. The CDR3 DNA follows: TGTGCCAGCACTTTAGCTGGAGGTGAGACCCAGTACTTC.

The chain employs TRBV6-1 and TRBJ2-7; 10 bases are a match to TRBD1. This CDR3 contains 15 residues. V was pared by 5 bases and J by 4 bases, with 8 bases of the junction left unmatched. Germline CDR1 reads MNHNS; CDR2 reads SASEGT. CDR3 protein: CASSPRDRGGYEQYF. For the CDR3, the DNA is TGTGCCAGCAGTCCCCGGGACAGGGGAGGGTACGAGCAGTACTTC.

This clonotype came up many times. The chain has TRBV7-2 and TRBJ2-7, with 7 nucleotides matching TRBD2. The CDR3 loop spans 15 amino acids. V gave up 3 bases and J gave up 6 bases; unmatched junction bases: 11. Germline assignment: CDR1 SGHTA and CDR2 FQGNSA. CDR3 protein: CASSFRGIGEGEQYF. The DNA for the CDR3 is TGTGCCAGCAGCTTTCGTGGGATCGGGGAGGGCGAGCAGTACTTC. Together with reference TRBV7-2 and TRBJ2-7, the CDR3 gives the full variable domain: GAGVSQSPSNKVTEKGKDVELRCDPISGHTALYWYRQSLGQGLEFLIYFQGNSAPDKSGLPSDRFSAERTGGSVSTLTIQRTQQEDSAVYLCASSFRGIGEGEQYFGPGTRLTVT.

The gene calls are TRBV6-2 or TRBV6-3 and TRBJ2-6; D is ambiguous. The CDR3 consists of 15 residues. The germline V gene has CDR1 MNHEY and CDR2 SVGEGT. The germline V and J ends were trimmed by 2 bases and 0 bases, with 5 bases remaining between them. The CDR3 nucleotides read TGTGCCAGCAGTTACGGGGTCTCTGGGGCCAACGTCCTGACTTTC. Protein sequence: CASSYGVSGANVLTF.

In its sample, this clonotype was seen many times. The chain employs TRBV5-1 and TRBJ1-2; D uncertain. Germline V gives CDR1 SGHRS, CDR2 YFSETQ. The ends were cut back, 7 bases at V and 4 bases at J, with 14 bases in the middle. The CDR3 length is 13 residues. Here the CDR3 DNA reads TGCGCCAGCTCCTGGCTTGGTATCTATGGCTACACCTTC. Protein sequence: CASSWLGIYGYTF. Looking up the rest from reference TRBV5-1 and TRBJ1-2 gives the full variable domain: KAGVTQTPRYLIKTRGQQVTLSCSPISGHRSVSWYQQTPGQGLQFLFEYFSETQRNKGNFPGRFSGRQFSNSRSEMNVSTLELGDSALYLCASSWLGIYGYTFGSGTRLTVV.

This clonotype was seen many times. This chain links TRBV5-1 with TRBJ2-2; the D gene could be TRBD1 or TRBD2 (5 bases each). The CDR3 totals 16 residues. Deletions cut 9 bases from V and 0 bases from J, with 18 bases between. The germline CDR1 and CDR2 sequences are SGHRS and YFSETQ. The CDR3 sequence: CATRLRGAANTGELFF. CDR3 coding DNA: TGCGCCACCCGTCTTAGAGGGGCCGCGAACACCGGGGAGCTGTTTTTT.

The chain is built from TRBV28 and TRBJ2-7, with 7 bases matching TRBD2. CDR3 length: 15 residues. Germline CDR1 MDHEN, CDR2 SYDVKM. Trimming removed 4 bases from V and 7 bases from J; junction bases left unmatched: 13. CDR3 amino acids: CASSSASGRQREQYF. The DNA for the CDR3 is TGTGCCAGCAGTTCCGCTAGCGGACGACAAAGAGAGCAGTACTTC.

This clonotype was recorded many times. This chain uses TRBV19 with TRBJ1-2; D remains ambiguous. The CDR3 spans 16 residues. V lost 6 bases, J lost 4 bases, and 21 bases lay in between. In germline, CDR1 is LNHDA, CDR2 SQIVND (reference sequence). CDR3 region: CASRAQLPTKAYGYTF. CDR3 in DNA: TGTGCCAGTAGGGCCCAGTTGCCAACGAAGGCCTATGGCTACACCTTC.